This TCR beta chain was identified in a study of blood T cell repertoires in COVID-19. How the authors handled the data: Reference gene primer amplification gave nucleated cell count estimates. Repertoires were generated with immunoSEQ multiplex PCR, while TCRdb's copy carries only in-frame clones and drops some. The D gene and trimming were derived from the DNA, and the V and J assignments and clone size from that table. The table records about 64,000 clones, under 90% of them present only once. J was trimmed by 6 bases and V by 5 bases; bases with no gene match: 11. The CDR3 extends over 15 amino acids. In germline, CDR1 is PRHDT, CDR2 FYEKMQ (reference sequence).

V gene TRBV13 combines with J gene TRBJ2-5, with 8 nucleotides matching TRBD2. The specimen sequenced was peripheral blood. The origin of this receptor is a man in his fifties with active COVID-19. In nucleotides, the CDR3 is TGTGCCAGCAGCGTACCGGGACTAGAGGGCCAGACCCAGTACTTC. Protein product: CASSVPGLEGQTQYF.